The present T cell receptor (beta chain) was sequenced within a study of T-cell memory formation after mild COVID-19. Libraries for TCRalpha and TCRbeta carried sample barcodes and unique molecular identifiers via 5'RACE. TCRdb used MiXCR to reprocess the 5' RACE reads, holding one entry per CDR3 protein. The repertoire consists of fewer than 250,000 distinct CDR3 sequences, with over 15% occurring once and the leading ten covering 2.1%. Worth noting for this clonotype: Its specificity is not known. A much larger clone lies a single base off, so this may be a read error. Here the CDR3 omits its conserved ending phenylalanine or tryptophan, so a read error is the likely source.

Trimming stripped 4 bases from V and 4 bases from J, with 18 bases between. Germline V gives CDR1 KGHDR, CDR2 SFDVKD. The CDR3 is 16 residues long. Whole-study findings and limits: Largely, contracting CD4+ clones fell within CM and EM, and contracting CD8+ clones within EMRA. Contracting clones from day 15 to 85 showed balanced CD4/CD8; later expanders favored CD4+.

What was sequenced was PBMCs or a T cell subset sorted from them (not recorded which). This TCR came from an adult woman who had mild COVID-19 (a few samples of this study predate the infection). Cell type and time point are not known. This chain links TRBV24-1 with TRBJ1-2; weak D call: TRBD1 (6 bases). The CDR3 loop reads CATSDGSAGVIYGYTL. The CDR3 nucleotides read TGTGCCACCAGTGACGGCTCTGCAGGGGTTATCTATGGCTACACCCTC.